This entry describes one T cell receptor beta chain. The data are from a study of shared clonotypes between healthy human individuals. The CDR3 totals 20 residues. The repertoire was sequenced with immunoSEQ multiplex PCR; TCRdb's copy has only in-frame clones and lacks some. This sample has approximately 82,000 clones, with 62% found just once. The V and J genes are TRBV21-1 and TRBJ2-3; TRBD2 reflects the table's D call only, with no check against the DNA. TRBV21-1 is described as a pseudogene. The material sequenced was memory CD8+ T cells sorted from blood. Subset denoted: CD45RO+ cells pooled with CCR7-negative TemRA cells. This sequence originates from a young man in good health. The CDR3 here is CASSKEGLAGGQIETDTQYF. DNA of the CDR3: TGTGCCAGCAGCAAAGAGGGACTAGCGGGAGGGCAGATAGAGACAGATACGCAGTATTTT.